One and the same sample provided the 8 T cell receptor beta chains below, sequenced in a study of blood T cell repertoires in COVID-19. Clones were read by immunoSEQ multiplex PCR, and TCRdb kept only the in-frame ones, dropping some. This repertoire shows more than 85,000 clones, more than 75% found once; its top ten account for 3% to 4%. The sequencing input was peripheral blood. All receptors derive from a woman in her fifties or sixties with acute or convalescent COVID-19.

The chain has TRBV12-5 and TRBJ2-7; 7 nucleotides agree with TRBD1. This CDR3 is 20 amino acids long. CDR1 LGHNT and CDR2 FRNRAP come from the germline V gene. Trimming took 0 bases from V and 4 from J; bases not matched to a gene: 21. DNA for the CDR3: TGTGCTAGTGGTTTGGTAAAGGGGGCCGATCCTAGATCCACAGGGTACGAGCAGTACTTC. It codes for CASGLVKGADPRSTGYEQYF.

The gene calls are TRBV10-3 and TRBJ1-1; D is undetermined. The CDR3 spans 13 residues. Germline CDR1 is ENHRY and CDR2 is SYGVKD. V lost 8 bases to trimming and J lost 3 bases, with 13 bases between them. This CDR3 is CAISQPQDTEAFF. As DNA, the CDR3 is TGTGCCATCTCCCAGCCCCAGGACACTGAAGCTTTCTTT.

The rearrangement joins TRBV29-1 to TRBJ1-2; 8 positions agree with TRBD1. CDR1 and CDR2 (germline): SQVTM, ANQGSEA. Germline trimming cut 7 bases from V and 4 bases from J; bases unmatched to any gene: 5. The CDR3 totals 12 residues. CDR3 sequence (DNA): TGCAGCGCTAAACAGGGGGGCTATGGCTACACCTTC. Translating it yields CSAKQGGYGYTF.

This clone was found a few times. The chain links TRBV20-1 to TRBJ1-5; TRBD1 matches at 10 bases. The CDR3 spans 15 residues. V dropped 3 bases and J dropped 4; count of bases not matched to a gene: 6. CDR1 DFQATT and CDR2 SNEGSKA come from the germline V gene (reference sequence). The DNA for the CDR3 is TGCAGTGCTAGTCCCGGGACAGGGGATAATCAGCCCCAGCATTTT. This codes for CSASPGTGDNQPQHF.

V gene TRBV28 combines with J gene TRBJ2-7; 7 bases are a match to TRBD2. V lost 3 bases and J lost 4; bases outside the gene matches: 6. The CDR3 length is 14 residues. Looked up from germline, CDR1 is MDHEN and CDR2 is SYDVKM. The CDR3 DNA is TGTGCCAGCAGTTTTGCGGGAGTAAGGTACGAGCAGTACTTC. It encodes CASSFAGVRYEQYF.

CDR3 loop: CATSGNTGSGEKLFF. The CDR3 DNA sequence: TGTGCCACCAGTGGAAACACAGGGAGTGGGGAAAAACTGTTTTTT. J is TRBJ1-4 and V is TRBV24-1, with D possibly matching TRBD1 (6 bases). This CDR3 comprises 15 residues. CDR1 KGHDR and CDR2 SFDVKD come from the germline V gene. Trimming removed 5 bases at V and 8 bases at J, with 17 bases between.

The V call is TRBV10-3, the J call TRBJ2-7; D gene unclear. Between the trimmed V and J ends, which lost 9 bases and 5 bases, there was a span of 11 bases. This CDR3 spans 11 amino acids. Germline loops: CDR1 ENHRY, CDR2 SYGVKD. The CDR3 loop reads CAMAAHDEQYF. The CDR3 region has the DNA TGTGCCATGGCGGCCCATGACGAGCAGTACTTC.

The DNA of the CDR3 is TGTGCCAGCTCACCAGCGACTCAGGGGGTTGGGGACAATGAGCAGTTCTTC. Translated: CASSPATQGVGDNEQFF. The chain joins TRBV18 to TRBJ2-1; 7 nucleotides align to TRBD1. V trimming: 2 bases; J trimming: 5 bases; junction bases outside the gene matches: 12. Germline V lookup: CDR1 KGHSH, CDR2 LQKENI. There are 17 residues in the CDR3.